Detailed here is one T cell receptor (beta chain). The antigen is unknown. The data belong to a study of early T cells in non-severe SARS-CoV-2 infection. Researchers attached unique molecular identifiers to individual cDNA molecules. MiXCR was run by TCRdb on the 5' RACE reads, yielding one entry per CDR3 protein. This sample carries about 40,000 distinct CDR3 sequences, over 4% of them seen once, and the ten largest clones take 4.5% to 6%. The study's findings and limits: Private and CD4 specificities were missed by VDJdb matching, which favored anti-spike CD8 responses.

V gave up 5 bases and J gave up 1 base, with 12 bases separating them. CDR1 and CDR2 (germline): SGHAT, FQNNGV. The CDR3 is made up of 14 amino acids. This chain uses TRBV11-2 with TRBJ2-7; D may be TRBD2 (6 bases). This TCR derives from an adult who was a healthcare worker with PCR-confirmed SARS-CoV-2 infection or an uninfected control (not recorded which). Material for sequencing was whole blood. As DNA, the CDR3 is TGTGCCAGCAGCCCGGGAGCCAATTCCTACGAGCAGTACTTC. Translation gives CASSPGANSYEQYF.